This T cell receptor beta chain was retrieved from a study of blood T cell repertoires in COVID-19. Study background: COVID-19 samples, acute and convalescent, were from the United States, Italy and Spain.

Sequencing was performed with immunoSEQ multiplex PCR; in TCRdb, only in-frame clones are kept and a portion is missing. This sample has around 270,000 clones; 75% to 90% occur once, and the top ten carry around 0.84%. CDR3 size: 15 residues. J gave up 8 bases and V 4 bases, and 3 bases lay outside the gene matches. Germline V gives CDR1 KGHDR, CDR2 SFDVKD. The chain joins TRBV24-1 to TRBJ2-2, with 13 nucleotides matching TRBD2. The sequenced sample was peripheral blood. This sequence was found in a man aged 30-40 years with acute or convalescent COVID-19. The CDR3 region is CATSERTSGRGELFF. The CDR3, as DNA: TGTGCCACCAGTGAAAGGACTAGCGGGAGAGGGGAGCTGTTTTTT.